Below, one T cell receptor beta chain is given with its context. The data belong to a study of early T cells in non-severe SARS-CoV-2 infection. This CDR3 region has 15 residues. V lost 3 bases, J lost 2 bases, and 14 bases lay in between. Unique molecular identifiers were added to individual cDNA molecules. From the 5' RACE reads, TCRdb called clonotypes with MiXCR, one entry per CDR3 protein. The table shows roughly 60,000 distinct CDR3 sequences, with about 11% occurring only once. This chain joins TRBV12-3 or TRBV12-4 and TRBJ2-7; possibly TRBD1 or TRBD2 for D (5 bases each). Specimen: whole blood, collected at baseline. The receptor was isolated from an adult who was a healthcare worker with PCR-confirmed SARS-CoV-2 infection or an uninfected control (not recorded which). The CDR3 sequence: CASSFWGPLTYEQYF. The CDR3, as DNA: TGTGCCAGCAGTTTTTGGGGACCTCTGACCTACGAGCAGTACTTC.